This T cell receptor (beta chain) was identified during a study of Ad26.COV2.S vaccination and SARS-CoV-2 variants. Study background: Ad26.COV2.S was injected intramuscularly once or twice, 56 days apart.

Indicated treatment: 15 to 20 received Ad26.COV2.S at low or high dose, single or two shots; several received placebo; per-sample allocation not given. Material that was analyzed had been drawn on day 63 after the first vaccine or placebo injection. In Boston, the donor was an adult between 18-55 years of age. This clone was seen once. The antigen is not known. With V trimmed by 2 bases and J by 6 bases, 4 bases remained unmatched. The CDR3 has 15 residues. Germline V gene data show CDR1 as MNHEY and CDR2 as SMNVEV (reference sequence). Sequencing was performed with immunoSEQ multiplex PCR; in TCRdb, only in-frame clones are kept and a portion is missing. Of over 400,000 clones in the sample, 85% to 90% were seen once. Overall study findings and caveats: Estimates derived from TCR breadth and depth analyses may have underestimated total T cell responses. Spike-specific TCR breadth in vaccine recipients exceeded that seen in placebo recipients.

The chain carries TRBV27 and TRBJ2-1, with TRBD1 matching over 10 bases. Source: peripheral blood, taken in a trial of Ad26.COV2.S vaccine versus placebo. The receptor's source is a person between 18 and 59 years old who received the Ad26.COV2.S COVID-19 vaccine or a placebo. The CDR3 nucleotides read TGTGCCAGCAGTTTAGGGACAGGGGTGGCCAATGAGCAGTTCTTC. Amino acids: CASSLGTGVANEQFF.